This TCR beta chain was observed in a study of shared clonotypes between healthy human individuals. The CDR3 covers 16 residues. Per the germline V gene, CDR1 is MNHNY and CDR2 is SVGAGI (reference sequence). With V trimmed by 7 bases and J by 4 bases, 14 bases remained unmatched. Loaded into unsorted PBMC replicate PCRs was roughly 300 ng DNA, some 27,000 T cell genomes. Scientists sequenced DNA from unsorted PBMC on ten immunoSEQ deep assay plates. Original processing notes: Quality scores were absent from the junction-only immunoSEQ sequences, so filtering differed. Clones were read by immunoSEQ multiplex PCR, and TCRdb kept only the in-frame ones, dropping some. Clonal size and the V and J genes are those of that table, whereas D and trimming came from the DNA. Among around 450,000 clones listed, roughly 83% were seen once. Genomic DNA of unsorted samples came from tens of millions of PBMCs.

This TCR derives from a woman aged 40 to 50 in good health. Some clones in this sample may be carry-over from other donors' samples. The rearrangement uses TRBV6-6 and TRBJ1-1; 8 bases agree with TRBD1. The sample was PBMCs. CDR3 sequence (DNA): TGTGCCAGCAAAAAAGATTCTACAGGGGGTGGCACTGAAGCTTTCTTT. Translated: CASKKDSTGGGTEAFF.